The rows below give T cell receptor beta chains drawn from one sample of a study of blood T cell repertoires in COVID-19. The data were produced by immunoSEQ multiplex PCR, yet TCRdb's version contains in-frame clones alone and is incomplete. Of about 140,000 clones listed, around 84% were seen once; the top ten hold approximately 5%. Source material: peripheral blood. Receptors were obtained from a human donor in a cohort sampled during active COVID-19. CDR3s include the opening cysteine and the closing phenylalanine or tryptophan. D genes are given only for firm matches. A row's size may be missing; if present it is once, few, many or a size class.

j_call: TRBJ1-3
v_call: TRBV7-3
d_call: .
clone_size: .
cdr3_aa: CASSLTATGPGNTIYF
cdr3_nt: TGTGCCAGCAGCTTAACGGCGACAGGCCCTGGAAACACCATATATTTT

j_call: TRBJ2-3
v_call: TRBV2
d_call: TRBD2
clone_size: once
cdr3_aa: CASSQRLAGITDTQYF
cdr3_nt: TGTGCCAGCAGCCAACGACTAGCGGGGATTACAGATACGCAGTATTTT

j_call: TRBJ2-1
v_call: TRBV7-3
d_call: .
clone_size: once
cdr3_aa: CASSADSARHEQFF
cdr3_nt: TGTGCCAGCAGCGCCGACAGTGCTCGCCATGAGCAGTTCTTC

j_call: TRBJ1-3
v_call: TRBV9
d_call: .
clone_size: .
cdr3_aa: CASSVRGGEGNTIYF
cdr3_nt: TGTGCCAGCAGCGTTAGGGGGGGCGAGGGAAACACCATATATTTT

j_call: TRBJ2-6
v_call: TRBV7-3
d_call: TRBD1
clone_size: .
cdr3_aa: CASSSGQGLSGANVLTF
cdr3_nt: TGTGCCAGCAGCTCAGGACAGGGCCTCTCTGGGGCCAACGTCCTGACTTTC

j_call: TRBJ2-2
v_call: TRBV2
d_call: .
clone_size: .
cdr3_aa: CASIVTGELFF
cdr3_nt: TGTGCCAGCATCGTCACCGGGGAGCTGTTTTTT

j_call: TRBJ1-2
v_call: TRBV2
d_call: .
clone_size: .
cdr3_aa: CASSVTGGELGIYGYTF
cdr3_nt: TGTGCCAGCAGTGTCACGGGGGGCGAACTGGGGATTTATGGCTACACCTTC

j_call: TRBJ2-3
v_call: TRBV3-1/TRBV3-2
d_call: .
clone_size: .
cdr3_aa: CASSHWTEETDTQYF
cdr3_nt: TGTGCCAGCAGCCACTGGACAGAAGAGACAGATACGCAGTATTTT

j_call: TRBJ1-2
v_call: TRBV19
d_call: TRBD1
clone_size: .
cdr3_aa: CASRATGTGRGYTF
cdr3_nt: TGTGCCAGCAGGGCGACCGGGACAGGGAGGGGCTACACCTTC

j_call: TRBJ2-1
v_call: TRBV30
d_call: .
clone_size: few
cdr3_aa: CAWMGVYNEQFF
cdr3_nt: TGTGCCTGGATGGGAGTATACAATGAGCAGTTCTTC

j_call: TRBJ1-5
v_call: TRBV15
d_call: TRBD1
clone_size: few
cdr3_aa: CATSRDWTGSQPQHF
cdr3_nt: TGTGCCACCAGCAGAGATTGGACAGGGAGTCAGCCCCAGCATTTT

j_call: TRBJ2-1
v_call: TRBV11-2
d_call: .
clone_size: .
cdr3_aa: CASRFGGGIYNEQFF
cdr3_nt: TGTGCCAGCAGGTTTGGGGGAGGCATATACAATGAGCAGTTCTTC

j_call: TRBJ2-2
v_call: TRBV20-1
d_call: TRBD2
clone_size: .
cdr3_aa: CSARAGGNTGELFF
cdr3_nt: TGCAGTGCTCGTGCGGGGGGGAACACCGGGGAGCTGTTTTTT

j_call: TRBJ2-3
v_call: TRBV6-1
d_call: .
clone_size: .
cdr3_aa: CASSEVEMVGTDTQYF
cdr3_nt: TGTGCCAGCAGTGAAGTGGAAATGGTCGGGACAGATACGCAGTATTTT

j_call: TRBJ2-1
v_call: TRBV18
d_call: TRBD1
clone_size: .
cdr3_aa: CASSPFWTGAQNEQFF
cdr3_nt: TGTGCCAGCTCACCCTTCTGGACAGGCGCTCAGAATGAGCAGTTCTTC

j_call: TRBJ2-3
v_call: TRBV5-1
d_call: TRBD1
clone_size: .
cdr3_aa: CASSTGQTSTDTQYF
cdr3_nt: TGCGCCAGCAGCACGGGACAGACAAGCACAGATACGCAGTATTTT

j_call: TRBJ1-5
v_call: TRBV19
d_call: TRBD1
clone_size: once
cdr3_aa: CASSPDRGGDQPQHF
cdr3_nt: TGTGCCAGTAGTCCGGACAGGGGGGGAGATCAGCCCCAGCATTTT

j_call: TRBJ1-1
v_call: TRBV5-1
d_call: .
clone_size: .
cdr3_aa: CASSLAGSEAFF
cdr3_nt: TGCGCCAGCAGCTTGGCCGGGTCTGAAGCTTTCTTT

j_call: TRBJ2-2
v_call: TRBV28
d_call: .
clone_size: .
cdr3_aa: CASRGYLRTGELFF
cdr3_nt: TGTGCCAGCCGGGGGTACTTAAGAACCGGGGAGCTGTTTTTT

j_call: TRBJ1-2
v_call: TRBV7-2
d_call: .
clone_size: .
cdr3_aa: CASSQQASYGYTF
cdr3_nt: TGTGCCAGCAGTCAACAGGCGTCCTATGGCTACACCTTC

j_call: TRBJ1-5
v_call: TRBV2
d_call: .
clone_size: .
cdr3_aa: CASSGAGRVQPQHF
cdr3_nt: TGTGCCAGCAGTGGTGCGGGGAGGGTTCAGCCCCAGCATTTT

j_call: TRBJ2-3
v_call: TRBV9
d_call: TRBD2
clone_size: .
cdr3_aa: CASSAQTSGISTDTQYF
cdr3_nt: TGTGCCAGCAGCGCCCAGACTAGCGGAATTAGCACAGATACGCAGTATTTT

j_call: TRBJ2-3
v_call: TRBV5-4
d_call: .
clone_size: .
cdr3_aa: CASSHSFSSTDTQYF
cdr3_nt: TGTGCCAGCAGCCATAGTTTTTCTAGCACAGATACGCAGTATTTT

j_call: TRBJ2-7
v_call: TRBV9
d_call: TRBD2
clone_size: once
cdr3_aa: CASSPGGANYEQYF
cdr3_nt: TGTGCCAGCAGCCCGGGGGGGGCAAACTACGAGCAGTACTTC

j_call: TRBJ2-5
v_call: TRBV29-1
d_call: .
clone_size: .
cdr3_aa: CSVEESGLEYF
cdr3_nt: TGCAGCGTTGAAGAATCAGGGCTTGAGTACTTC

j_call: TRBJ1-2
v_call: TRBV12-5
d_call: .
clone_size: once
cdr3_aa: CASVGETNYGYTF
cdr3_nt: TGTGCTAGCGTCGGGGAAACCAACTATGGCTACACCTTC

j_call: TRBJ2-1
v_call: TRBV18
d_call: .
clone_size: .
cdr3_aa: CASSPPQYGGRDNEQFF
cdr3_nt: TGTGCCAGCTCACCACCCCAATACGGGGGTAGGGACAATGAGCAGTTCTTC

j_call: TRBJ2-1
v_call: TRBV13
d_call: TRBD2
clone_size: .
cdr3_aa: CAIPSGHYNEQFF
cdr3_nt: TGTGCCATACCTAGCGGCCACTACAATGAGCAGTTCTTC

j_call: TRBJ2-1
v_call: TRBV19
d_call: .
clone_size: .
cdr3_aa: CASQARNEQFF
cdr3_nt: TGTGCCAGTCAGGCAAGAAATGAGCAGTTCTTC

j_call: TRBJ2-1
v_call: TRBV3-1/TRBV3-2
d_call: .
clone_size: .
cdr3_aa: CASSQGRLDRQFF
cdr3_nt: TGTGCCAGCAGCCAGGGTAGACTCGACCGGCAGTTCTTC

j_call: TRBJ2-3
v_call: TRBV7-2
d_call: TRBD2
clone_size: .
cdr3_aa: CASSLGPGGGTDTQYF
cdr3_nt: TGTGCCAGCAGCTTAGGGCCGGGAGGGGGCACAGATACGCAGTATTTT

j_call: TRBJ2-2
v_call: TRBV27
d_call: .
clone_size: .
cdr3_aa: CASSLSGVNTGELFF
cdr3_nt: TGTGCCAGCAGTTTATCCGGGGTTAACACCGGGGAGCTGTTTTTT

j_call: TRBJ2-5
v_call: TRBV11-3
d_call: .
clone_size: .
cdr3_aa: CASSPGVSETQYF
cdr3_nt: TGTGCCAGCAGCCCAGGGGTTTCGGAGACCCAGTACTTC

j_call: TRBJ2-3
v_call: TRBV5-1
d_call: TRBD2
clone_size: .
cdr3_aa: CASGAGGTDTQYF
cdr3_nt: TGCGCCAGCGGAGCGGGAGGTACAGATACGCAGTATTTT

j_call: TRBJ1-1
v_call: TRBV11-3
d_call: .
clone_size: .
cdr3_aa: CASSLVGREAPSWVPEAFF
cdr3_nt: TGTGCCAGCAGCTTAGTGGGCAGGGAGGCGCCCTCATGGGTACCTGAAGCTTTCTTT

j_call: TRBJ2-2
v_call: TRBV15
d_call: TRBD1
clone_size: .
cdr3_aa: CATSRGQLMDTGELFF
cdr3_nt: TGTGCCACCAGCAGGGGACAGTTGATGGACACCGGGGAGCTGTTTTTT

j_call: TRBJ2-3
v_call: TRBV5-4
d_call: TRBD2
clone_size: .
cdr3_aa: CASSLEQAGGRGDTQYF
cdr3_nt: TGTGCCAGCAGCTTGGAGCAAGCGGGGGGCAGGGGAGATACGCAGTATTTT

j_call: TRBJ1-6
v_call: TRBV6-4
d_call: TRBD1
clone_size: .
cdr3_aa: CASSDSTGAPVGWYSPLHF
cdr3_nt: TGTGCCAGCAGTGACTCGACAGGGGCACCGGTTGGATGGTATTCACCCCTCCACTTT

j_call: TRBJ1-1
v_call: TRBV5-1
d_call: TRBD1
clone_size: .
cdr3_aa: CASSSGQGLNTEAFF
cdr3_nt: TGCGCCAGCAGCTCCGGACAGGGATTGAACACTGAAGCTTTCTTT

j_call: TRBJ2-2
v_call: TRBV28
d_call: .
clone_size: .
cdr3_aa: CASSSGGADTGELFF
cdr3_nt: TGTGCCAGCAGTTCTGGGGGCGCCGACACCGGGGAGCTGTTTTTT

j_call: TRBJ1-4
v_call: TRBV2
d_call: .
clone_size: .
cdr3_aa: CASRGVSEKLFF
cdr3_nt: TGTGCCAGCAGAGGGGTATCGGAAAAACTGTTTTTT

j_call: TRBJ1-6
v_call: TRBV5-4
d_call: TRBD1
clone_size: .
cdr3_aa: CASSLAGTVSRGSPLHF
cdr3_nt: TGTGCCAGCAGCTTGGCCGGGACAGTCTCTCGTGGTTCACCCCTCCACTTT

j_call: TRBJ1-4
v_call: TRBV19
d_call: .
clone_size: .
cdr3_aa: CASSIRDEKLFF
cdr3_nt: TGTGCCAGTAGTATCAGGGATGAAAAACTGTTTTTT

j_call: TRBJ1-2
v_call: TRBV9
d_call: TRBD1
clone_size: .
cdr3_aa: CASSKTGEYYGYTF
cdr3_nt: TGTGCCAGCAGCAAGACAGGGGAGTACTATGGCTACACCTTC

j_call: TRBJ1-4
v_call: TRBV28
d_call: .
clone_size: few
cdr3_aa: CASSETGRNEKLFF
cdr3_nt: TGTGCCAGCAGCGAGACAGGTCGAAATGAAAAACTGTTTTTT

j_call: TRBJ1-1
v_call: TRBV2
d_call: TRBD1
clone_size: .
cdr3_aa: CASSIQGAALNTEAFF
cdr3_nt: TGTGCCAGCAGTATCCAGGGGGCCGCACTGAACACTGAAGCTTTCTTT

j_call: TRBJ2-5
v_call: TRBV6-5
d_call: .
clone_size: .
cdr3_aa: CASSYGTGQETQYF
cdr3_nt: TGTGCCAGCAGTTACGGCACAGGCCAAGAGACCCAGTACTTC

j_call: TRBJ1-1
v_call: TRBV14
d_call: .
clone_size: .
cdr3_aa: CASSGFGTGTEAFF
cdr3_nt: TGTGCCAGCAGCGGATTCGGCACAGGGACTGAAGCTTTCTTT